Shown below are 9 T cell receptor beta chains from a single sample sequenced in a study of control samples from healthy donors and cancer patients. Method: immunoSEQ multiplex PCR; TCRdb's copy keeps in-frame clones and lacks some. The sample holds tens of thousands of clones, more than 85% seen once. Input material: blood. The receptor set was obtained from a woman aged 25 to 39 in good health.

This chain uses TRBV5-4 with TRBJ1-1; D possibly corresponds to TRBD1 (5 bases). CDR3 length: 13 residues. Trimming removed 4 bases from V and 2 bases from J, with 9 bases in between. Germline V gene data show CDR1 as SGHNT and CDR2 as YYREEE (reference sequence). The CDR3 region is CASSVQDNTEAFF. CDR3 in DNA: TGTGCCAGCAGCGTACAGGATAACACTGAAGCTTTCTTT.

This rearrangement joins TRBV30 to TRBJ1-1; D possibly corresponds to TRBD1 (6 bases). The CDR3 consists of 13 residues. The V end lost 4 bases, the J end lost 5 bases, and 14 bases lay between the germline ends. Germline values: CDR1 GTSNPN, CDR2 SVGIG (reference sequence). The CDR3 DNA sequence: TGTGCCTGGAAGATAACAGGGAGGACTGAAGCTTTCTTT. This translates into CAWKITGRTEAFF.

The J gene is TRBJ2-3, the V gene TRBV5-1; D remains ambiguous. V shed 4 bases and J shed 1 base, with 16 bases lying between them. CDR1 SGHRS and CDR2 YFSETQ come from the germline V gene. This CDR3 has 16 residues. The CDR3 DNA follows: TGCGCCAGCAGCCCGCCAGGATCCTCCGGCACAGATACGCAGTATTTT. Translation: CASSPPGSSGTDTQYF.

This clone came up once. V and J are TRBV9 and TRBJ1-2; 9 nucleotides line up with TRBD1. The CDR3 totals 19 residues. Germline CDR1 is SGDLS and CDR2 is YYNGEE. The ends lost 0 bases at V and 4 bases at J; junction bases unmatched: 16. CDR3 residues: CASSVDTGTGILSVYGYTF. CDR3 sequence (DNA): TGTGCCAGCAGCGTAGATACCGGGACAGGGATTCTTTCAGTCTATGGCTACACCTTC.

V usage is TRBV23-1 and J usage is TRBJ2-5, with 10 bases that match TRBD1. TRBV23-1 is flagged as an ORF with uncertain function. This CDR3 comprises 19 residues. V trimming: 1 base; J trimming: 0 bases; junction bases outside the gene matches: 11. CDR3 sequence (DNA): TGCGCCAGCAGTCAATATTCGGTTGTGGACAGGGGGTACCAAGAGACCCAGTACTTC. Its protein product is CASSQYSVVDRGYQETQYF.

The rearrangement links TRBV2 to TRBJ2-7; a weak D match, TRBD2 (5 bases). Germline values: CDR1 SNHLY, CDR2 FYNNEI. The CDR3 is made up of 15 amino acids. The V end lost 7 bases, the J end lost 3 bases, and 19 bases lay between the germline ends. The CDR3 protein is CASKGFRLAHYEQYF. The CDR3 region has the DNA TGTGCCAGCAAAGGGTTCAGGCTAGCCCACTACGAGCAGTACTTC. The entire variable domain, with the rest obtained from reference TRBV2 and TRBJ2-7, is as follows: EPEVTQTPSHQVTQMGQEVILRCVPISNHLYFYWYRQILGQKVEFLVSFYNNEISEKSEIFDDQFSVERPDGSNFTLKIRSTKLEDSAMYFCASKGFRLAHYEQYFGPGTRLTVT.

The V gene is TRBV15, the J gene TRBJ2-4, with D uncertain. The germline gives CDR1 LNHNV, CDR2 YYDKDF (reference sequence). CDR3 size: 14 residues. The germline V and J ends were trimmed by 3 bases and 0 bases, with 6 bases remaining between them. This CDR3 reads CATSRALAKNIQYF. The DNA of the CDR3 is TGTGCCACCAGCAGGGCCCTAGCCAAAAACATTCAGTACTTC.

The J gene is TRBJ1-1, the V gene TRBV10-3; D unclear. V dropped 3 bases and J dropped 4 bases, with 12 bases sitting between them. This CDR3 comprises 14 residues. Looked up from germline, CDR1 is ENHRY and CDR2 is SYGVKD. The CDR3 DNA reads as TGTGCCATCAGTGATCTGGAGGGAATCACTGAAGCTTTCTTT. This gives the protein CAISDLEGITEAFF.

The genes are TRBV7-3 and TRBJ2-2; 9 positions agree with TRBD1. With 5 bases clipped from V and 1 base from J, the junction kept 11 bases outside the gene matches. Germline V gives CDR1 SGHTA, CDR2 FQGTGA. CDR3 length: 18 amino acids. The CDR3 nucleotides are TGTGCCAGCAGCCCCCATCCGGGACAGGGAAAGAACACCGGGGAGCTGTTTTTT. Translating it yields CASSPHPGQGKNTGELFF.